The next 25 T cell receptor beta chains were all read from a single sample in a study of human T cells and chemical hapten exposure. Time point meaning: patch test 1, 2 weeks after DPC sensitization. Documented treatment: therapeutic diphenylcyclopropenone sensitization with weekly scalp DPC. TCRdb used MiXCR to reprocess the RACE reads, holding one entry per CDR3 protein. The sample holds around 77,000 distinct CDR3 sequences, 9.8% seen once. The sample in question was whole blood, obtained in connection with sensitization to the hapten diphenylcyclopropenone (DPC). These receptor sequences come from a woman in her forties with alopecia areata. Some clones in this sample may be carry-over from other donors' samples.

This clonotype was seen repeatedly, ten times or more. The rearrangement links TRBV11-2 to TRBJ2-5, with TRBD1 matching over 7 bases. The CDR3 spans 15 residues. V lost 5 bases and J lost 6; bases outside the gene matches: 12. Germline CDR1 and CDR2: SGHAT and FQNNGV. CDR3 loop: CASSPSRQGGQTQYF. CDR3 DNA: TGTGCCAGCAGCCCCTCGAGACAGGGCGGACAGACCCAGTACTTC.

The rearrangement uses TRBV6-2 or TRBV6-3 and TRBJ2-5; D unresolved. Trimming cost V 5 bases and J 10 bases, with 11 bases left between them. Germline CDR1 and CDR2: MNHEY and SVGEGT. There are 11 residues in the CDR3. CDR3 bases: TGTGCCAGCAGTGACCGCCGAGGCCAGTACTTC. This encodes CASSDRRGQYF.

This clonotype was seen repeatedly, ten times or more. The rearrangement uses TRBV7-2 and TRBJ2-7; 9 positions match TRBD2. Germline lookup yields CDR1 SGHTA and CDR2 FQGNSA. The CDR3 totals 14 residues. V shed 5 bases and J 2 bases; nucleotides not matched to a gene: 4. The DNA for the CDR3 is TGTGCCAGCAGCCCCCAGCGGGGGGCCTACGAGCAGTACTTC. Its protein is CASSPQRGAYEQYF.

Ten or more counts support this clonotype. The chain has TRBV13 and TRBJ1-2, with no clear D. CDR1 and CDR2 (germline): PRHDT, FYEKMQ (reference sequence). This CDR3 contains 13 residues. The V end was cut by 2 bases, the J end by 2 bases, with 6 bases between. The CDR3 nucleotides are TGTGCCAGCAGCTTATGGGGAAACTATGGCTACACCTTC. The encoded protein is CASSLWGNYGYTF.

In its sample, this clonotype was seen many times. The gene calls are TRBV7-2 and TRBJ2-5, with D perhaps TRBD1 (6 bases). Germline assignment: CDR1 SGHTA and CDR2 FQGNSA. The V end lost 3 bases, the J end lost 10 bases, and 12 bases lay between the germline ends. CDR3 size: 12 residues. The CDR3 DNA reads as TGTGCCAGCAGCTTGGACAGTCGGAACCAGTACTTC. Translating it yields CASSLDSRNQYF.

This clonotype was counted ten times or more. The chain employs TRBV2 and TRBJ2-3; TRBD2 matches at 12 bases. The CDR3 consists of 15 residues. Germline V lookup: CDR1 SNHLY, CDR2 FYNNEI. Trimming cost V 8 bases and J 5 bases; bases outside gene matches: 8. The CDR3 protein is CASPLAGGPVDTQYF. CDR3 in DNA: TGTGCCAGCCCTCTAGCGGGGGGGCCAGTAGATACGCAGTATTTT.

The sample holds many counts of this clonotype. The CDR3 DNA follows: TGCGCCAGCAGTGACTCGGGAGGAGGAAGCTACACCTTC. It codes for CASSDSGGGSYTF. V is TRBV10-1 and J is TRBJ1-2, with D unresolved. The CDR3 has 13 amino acids. Germline V gene data show CDR1 as WNHNN and CDR2 as SYGVQD (reference sequence). The germline V and J ends were trimmed by 3 bases and 9 bases, with 14 bases remaining between them.

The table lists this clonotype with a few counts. The CDR3 region is CASSPSGTSGYEQYF. The CDR3 DNA is TGCGCCAGCAGCCCTTCCGGGACTAGCGGATACGAGCAGTACTTC. The V gene is TRBV4-3, the J gene TRBJ2-7; 11 bases match TRBD2. J gave up 4 bases and V 4 bases, and 6 bases lay outside the gene matches. The CDR3 length is 15 residues. From germline, CDR1 is LGHNA and CDR2 YSLEER.

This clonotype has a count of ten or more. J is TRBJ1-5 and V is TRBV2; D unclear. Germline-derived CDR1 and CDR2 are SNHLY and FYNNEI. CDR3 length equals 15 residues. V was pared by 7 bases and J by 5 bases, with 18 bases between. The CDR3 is CASTAQVRTDQPQHF. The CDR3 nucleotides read TGTGCCAGCACCGCTCAGGTGCGAACAGATCAGCCCCAGCATTTT.

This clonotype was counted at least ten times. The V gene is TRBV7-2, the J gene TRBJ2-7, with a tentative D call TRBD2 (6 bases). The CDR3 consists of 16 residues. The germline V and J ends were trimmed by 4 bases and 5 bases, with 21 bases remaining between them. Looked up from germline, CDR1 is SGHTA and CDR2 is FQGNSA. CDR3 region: CASSSPLRAGRNEQYF. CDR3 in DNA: TGTGCCAGCAGCTCCCCACTCCGGGCGGGGAGGAACGAGCAGTACTTC.

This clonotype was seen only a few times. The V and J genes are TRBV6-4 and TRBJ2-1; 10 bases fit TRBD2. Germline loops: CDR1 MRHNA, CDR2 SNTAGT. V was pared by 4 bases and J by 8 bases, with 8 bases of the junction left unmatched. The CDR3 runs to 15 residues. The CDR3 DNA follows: TGTGCCAGCAGTGGGAGCGGGGGGGCCTTAGATGAGCAGTTCTTC. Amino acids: CASSGSGGALDEQFF.

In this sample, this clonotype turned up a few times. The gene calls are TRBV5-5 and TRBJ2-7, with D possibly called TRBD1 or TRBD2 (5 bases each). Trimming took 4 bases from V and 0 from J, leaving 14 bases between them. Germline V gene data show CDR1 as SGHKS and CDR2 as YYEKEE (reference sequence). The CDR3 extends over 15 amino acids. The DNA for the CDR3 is TGTGCCAGCAGCGATGACAGAGGGACCTCCTACGAGCAGTACTTC. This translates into CASSDDRGTSYEQYF.

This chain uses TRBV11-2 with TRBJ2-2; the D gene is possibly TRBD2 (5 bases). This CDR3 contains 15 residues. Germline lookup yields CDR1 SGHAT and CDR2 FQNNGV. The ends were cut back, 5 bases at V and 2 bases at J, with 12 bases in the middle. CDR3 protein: CASSPLGLNTGELFF. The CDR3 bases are TGTGCCAGCAGCCCTCTAGGACTCAACACCGGGGAGCTGTTTTTT. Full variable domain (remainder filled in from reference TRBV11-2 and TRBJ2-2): EAGVAQSPRYKIIEKRQSVAFWCNPISGHATLYWYQQILGQGPKLLIQFQNNGVVDDSQLPKDRFSAERLKGVDSTLKIQPAKLEDSAVYLCASSPLGLNTGELFFGEGSRLTVL.

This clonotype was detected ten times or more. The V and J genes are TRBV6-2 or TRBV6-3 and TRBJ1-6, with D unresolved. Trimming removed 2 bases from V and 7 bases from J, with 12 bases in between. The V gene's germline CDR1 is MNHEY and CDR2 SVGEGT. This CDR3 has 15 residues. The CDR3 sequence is CASSYAYGGNSPLHF. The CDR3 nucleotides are TGTGCCAGCAGTTACGCGTACGGAGGAAATTCACCCCTCCACTTT.

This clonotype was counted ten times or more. CDR3 DNA sequence: TGTGCCAGCAGCTTACCGGGGTCCTATAATTCACCCCTCCACTTT. Residues: CASSLPGSYNSPLHF. J is TRBJ1-6 and V is TRBV7-2; unclear D gene. The CDR3 is made up of 15 amino acids. The V and J ends lost 2 bases and 1 base respectively, with 6 bases between them. Germline loops: CDR1 SGHTA, CDR2 FQGNSA.

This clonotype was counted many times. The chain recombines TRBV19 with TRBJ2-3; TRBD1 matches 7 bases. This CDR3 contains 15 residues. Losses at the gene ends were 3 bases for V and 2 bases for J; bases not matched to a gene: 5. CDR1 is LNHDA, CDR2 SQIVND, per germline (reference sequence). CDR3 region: CASSIMQGDTDTQYF. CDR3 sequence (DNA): TGTGCCAGTAGTATCATGCAGGGGGACACAGATACGCAGTATTTT.

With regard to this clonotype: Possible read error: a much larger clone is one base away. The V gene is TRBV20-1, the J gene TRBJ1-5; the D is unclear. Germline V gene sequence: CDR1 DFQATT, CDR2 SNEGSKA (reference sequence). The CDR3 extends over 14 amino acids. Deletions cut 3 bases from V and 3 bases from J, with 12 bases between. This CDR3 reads CSASFGRLNQPQHF. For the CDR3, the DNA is TGCAGTGCTAGCTTTGGCAGACTCAATCAGCCCCAGCATTTT.

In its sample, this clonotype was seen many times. CDR3 protein: CASSRLGPLMNTEAFF. CDR3 DNA: TGTGCCAGCAGCAGACTAGGACCTTTAATGAACACTGAAGCTTTCTTT. The V and J genes are TRBV6-1 and TRBJ1-1, with unresolved D. This CDR3 region has 16 residues. V lost 6 bases and J 0 bases, leaving 17 bases between the germline ends. Germline CDR1 is MNHNS and CDR2 is SASEGT.

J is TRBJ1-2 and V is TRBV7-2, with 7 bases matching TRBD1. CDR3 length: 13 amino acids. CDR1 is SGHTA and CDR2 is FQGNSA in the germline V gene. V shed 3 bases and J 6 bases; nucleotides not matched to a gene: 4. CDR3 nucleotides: TGTGCCAGCAGCTTTAGACAGGGTCATGGCTACACCTTC. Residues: CASSFRQGHGYTF.

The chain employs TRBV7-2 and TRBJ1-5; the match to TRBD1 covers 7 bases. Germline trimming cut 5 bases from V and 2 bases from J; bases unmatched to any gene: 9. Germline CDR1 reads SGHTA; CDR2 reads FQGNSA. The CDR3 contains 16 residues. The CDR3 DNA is TGTGCCAGCAGCCCAGGACAGGCATATGGCAATCAGCCCCAGCATTTT. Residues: CASSPGQAYGNQPQHF.

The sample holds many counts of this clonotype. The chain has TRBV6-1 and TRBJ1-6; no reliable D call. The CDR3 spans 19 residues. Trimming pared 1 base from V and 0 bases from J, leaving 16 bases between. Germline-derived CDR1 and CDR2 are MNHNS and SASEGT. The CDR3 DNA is TGTGCCAGCAGTGAAGGCTTTGTGTATACCAGCTCCTATAATTCACCCCTCCACTTT. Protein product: CASSEGFVYTSSYNSPLHF.

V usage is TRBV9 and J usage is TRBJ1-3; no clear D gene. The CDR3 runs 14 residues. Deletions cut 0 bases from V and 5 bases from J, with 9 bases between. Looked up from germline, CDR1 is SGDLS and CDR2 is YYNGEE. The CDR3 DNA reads TGTGCCAGCAGCGTAGAAGGCTCGAGAAACACCATATATTTT. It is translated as CASSVEGSRNTIYF.

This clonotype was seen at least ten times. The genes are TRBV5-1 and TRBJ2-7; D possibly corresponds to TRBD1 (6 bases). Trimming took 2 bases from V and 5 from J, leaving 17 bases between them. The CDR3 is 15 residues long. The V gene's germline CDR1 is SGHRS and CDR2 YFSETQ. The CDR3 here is CASSFQGRGVDEQYF. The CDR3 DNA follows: TGCGCCAGCAGCTTCCAGGGGCGAGGGGTCGACGAGCAGTACTTC.

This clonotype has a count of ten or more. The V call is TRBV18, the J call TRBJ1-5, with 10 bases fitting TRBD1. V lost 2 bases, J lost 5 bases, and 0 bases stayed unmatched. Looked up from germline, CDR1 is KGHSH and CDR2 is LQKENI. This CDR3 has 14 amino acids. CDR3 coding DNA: TGTGCCAGCTCACCAGGACAGGGGGATCAGCCCCAGCATTTT. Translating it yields CASSPGQGDQPQHF. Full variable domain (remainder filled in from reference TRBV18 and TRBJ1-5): NAGVMQNPRHLVRRRGQEARLRCSPMKGHSHVYWYRQLPEEGLKFMVYLQKENIIDESGMPKERFSAEFPKEGPSILRIQQVVRGDSAAYFCASSPGQGDQPQHFGDGTRLSIL.

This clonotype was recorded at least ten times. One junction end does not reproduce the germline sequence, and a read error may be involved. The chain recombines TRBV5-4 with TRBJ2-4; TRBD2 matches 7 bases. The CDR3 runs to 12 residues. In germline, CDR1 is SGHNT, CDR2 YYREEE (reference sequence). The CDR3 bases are TGTGCCAGCAGCTTGGCACCCGGGACTATAACTTTC. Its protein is CASSLAPGTITF.